Here is one T cell receptor beta chain with its context. Its antigen is currently unknown. One end of the junction is discordant with germline, which a read error may explain. The sample originates from a study of blood T cells in healthy people across ages. Regarding the study as a whole: Expanded clonotype shifts may have been confounded, as the donors had an unknown CMV status. Older individuals had lower TCR beta diversity per million T cells (the decline was roughly linear). The diversity estimates, figures obtained from one million T cells, were considered underestimates. More naive CD4+ cells and higher diversity marked long-lived donors relative to aged donors.

A second PCR, run for roughly 7 to 11 cycles, used a sample-barcoded 5' primer plus a J-beta primer mix. TCRdb fed the 5' RACE reads into MiXCR, producing one record per CDR3 protein. The sample comprises just under 750,000 distinct CDR3 sequences, 22% of which are singletons, and about 22% rests with the top ten. The CDR3 totals 14 residues. The chain couples TRBV12-3 or TRBV12-4 to TRBJ1-2; D not certain. Sample: blood. This TCR was sampled from a man between 65 and 85 years old in good health. This CDR3 reads CAVNSGPIGYGHTF. The CDR3 DNA follows: TGTGCCGTTAACTCCGGGCCCATTGGCTATGGCCACACCTTC.